This TCR beta chain originates from a study of cytomegalovirus exposure and HLA in healthy donors. Researchers ran the PCR with 60 Vbeta and 13 Jbeta primers. Per the authors' pipeline: An analysis that came later counted 80 million or so unique TCR beta chains, approximately 10 million shared. Clones were read by immunoSEQ multiplex PCR, and TCRdb kept only the in-frame ones, dropping some. V and J calls and clone size follow that table, whereas D and trimming were derived from the DNA. The sample has around 92,000 clones; about 85% are singletons. Sequencing was carried out using PBMCs. This TCR was sampled from a female donor in good health and CMV-seropositive.

The CDR3 nucleotides read TGCGCCAGCAGCCAATTCCGGGTAAATCAGCCCCAGCATTTT. This translates into CASSQFRVNQPQHF. The chain links TRBV4-1 to TRBJ1-5; D call uncertain. There are 14 residues in the CDR3. V dropped 2 bases and J dropped 4 bases, with 9 bases sitting between them. CDR1 MGHRA and CDR2 YSYEKL come from the germline V gene.